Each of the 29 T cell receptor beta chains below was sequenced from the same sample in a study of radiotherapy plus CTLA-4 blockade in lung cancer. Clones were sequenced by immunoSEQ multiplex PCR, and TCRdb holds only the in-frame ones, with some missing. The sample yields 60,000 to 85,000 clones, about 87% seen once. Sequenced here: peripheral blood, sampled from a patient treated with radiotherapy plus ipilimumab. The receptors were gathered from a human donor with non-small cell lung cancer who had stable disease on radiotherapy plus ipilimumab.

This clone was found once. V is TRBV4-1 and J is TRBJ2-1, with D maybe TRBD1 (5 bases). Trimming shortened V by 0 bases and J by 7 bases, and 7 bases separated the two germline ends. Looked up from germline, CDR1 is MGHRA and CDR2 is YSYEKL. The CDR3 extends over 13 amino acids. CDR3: CASSQDGANEQFF. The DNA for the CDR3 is TGCGCCAGCAGCCAAGATGGGGCTAATGAGCAGTTCTTC.

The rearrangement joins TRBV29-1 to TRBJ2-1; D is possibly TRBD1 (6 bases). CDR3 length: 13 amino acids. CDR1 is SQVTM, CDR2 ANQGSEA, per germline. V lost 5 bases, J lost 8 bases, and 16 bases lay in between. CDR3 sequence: CSVREGVGDEQFF. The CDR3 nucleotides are TGCAGCGTTAGAGAGGGGGTGGGCGATGAGCAGTTCTTC.

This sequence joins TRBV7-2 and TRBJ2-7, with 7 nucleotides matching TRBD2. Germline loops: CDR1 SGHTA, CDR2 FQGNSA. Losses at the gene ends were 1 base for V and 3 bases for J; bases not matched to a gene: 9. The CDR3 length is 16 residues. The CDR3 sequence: CASSLVASGYVYEQYF. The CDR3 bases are TGTGCCAGCAGCTTAGTAGCTAGCGGTTATGTCTACGAGCAGTACTTC.

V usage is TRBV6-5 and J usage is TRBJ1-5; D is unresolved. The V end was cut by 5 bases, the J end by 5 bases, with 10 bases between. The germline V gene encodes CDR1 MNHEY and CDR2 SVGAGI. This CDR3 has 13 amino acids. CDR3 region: CASSRWKDQPQHF. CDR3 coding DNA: TGTGCCAGCAGTCGATGGAAAGATCAGCCCCAGCATTTT.

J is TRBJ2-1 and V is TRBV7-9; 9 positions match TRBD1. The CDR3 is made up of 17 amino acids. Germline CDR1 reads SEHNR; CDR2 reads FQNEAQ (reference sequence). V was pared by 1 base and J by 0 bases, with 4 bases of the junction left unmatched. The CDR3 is CASSLGQGVSSYNEQFF. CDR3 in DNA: TGTGCCAGCAGCTTAGGACAGGGGGTCTCCTCCTACAATGAGCAGTTCTTC.

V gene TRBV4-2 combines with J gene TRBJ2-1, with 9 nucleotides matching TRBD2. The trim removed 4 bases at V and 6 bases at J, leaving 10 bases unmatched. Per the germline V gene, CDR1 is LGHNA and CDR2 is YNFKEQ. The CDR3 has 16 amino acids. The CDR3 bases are TGTGCCAGCAGCCCTCGTGCGCGGGAGGGCCCCAATGAGCAGTTCTTC. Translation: CASSPRAREGPNEQFF.

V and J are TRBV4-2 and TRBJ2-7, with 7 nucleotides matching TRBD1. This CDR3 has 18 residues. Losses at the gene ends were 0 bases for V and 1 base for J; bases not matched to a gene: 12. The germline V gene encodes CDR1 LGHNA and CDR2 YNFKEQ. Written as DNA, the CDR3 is TGTGCCAGCAGCCAAGAAACCGGGACAGCCAAAGGATCCTACGAGCAGTACTTC. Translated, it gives CASSQETGTAKGSYEQYF.

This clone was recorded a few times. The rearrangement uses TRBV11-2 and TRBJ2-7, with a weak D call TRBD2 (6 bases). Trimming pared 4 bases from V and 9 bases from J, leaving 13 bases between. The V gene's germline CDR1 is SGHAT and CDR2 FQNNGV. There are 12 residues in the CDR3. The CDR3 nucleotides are TGTGCCAGCAGCTCGGTGGGACTTGCGCAGTACTTC. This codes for CASSSVGLAQYF.

The CDR3 protein is CASSDLARKNIQYF. The CDR3 DNA reads TGTGCCAGCAGTGATTTAGCCCGCAAAAACATTCAGTACTTC. The chain joins TRBV6-1 to TRBJ2-4; D call uncertain. The CDR3 is made up of 14 amino acids. Germline V gene lookup returns CDR1 MNHNS and CDR2 SASEGT. The V end lost 3 bases, the J end lost 3 bases, and 9 bases lay between the germline ends.

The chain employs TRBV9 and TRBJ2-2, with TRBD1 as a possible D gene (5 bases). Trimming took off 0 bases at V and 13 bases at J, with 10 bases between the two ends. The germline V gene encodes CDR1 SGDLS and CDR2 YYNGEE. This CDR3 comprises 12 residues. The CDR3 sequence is CASSVVGQGLFF. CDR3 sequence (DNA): TGTGCCAGCAGCGTAGTTGGGCAGGGGCTGTTTTTT.

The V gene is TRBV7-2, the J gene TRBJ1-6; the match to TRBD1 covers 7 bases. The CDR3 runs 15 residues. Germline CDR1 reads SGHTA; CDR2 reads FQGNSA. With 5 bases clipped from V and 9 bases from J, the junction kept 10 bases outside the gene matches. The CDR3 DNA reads TGTGCCAGCAGCCCTTCCGGGACAGCCACTTCACCCCTCCACTTT. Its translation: CASSPSGTATSPLHF.

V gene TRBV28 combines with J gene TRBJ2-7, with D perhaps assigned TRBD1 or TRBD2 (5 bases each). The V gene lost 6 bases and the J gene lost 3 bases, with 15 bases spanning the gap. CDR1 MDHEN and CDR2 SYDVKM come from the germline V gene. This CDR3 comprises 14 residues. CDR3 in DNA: TGTGCCAGCAGGGGGTCGGGACGAAACTACGAGCAGTACTTC. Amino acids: CASRGSGRNYEQYF.

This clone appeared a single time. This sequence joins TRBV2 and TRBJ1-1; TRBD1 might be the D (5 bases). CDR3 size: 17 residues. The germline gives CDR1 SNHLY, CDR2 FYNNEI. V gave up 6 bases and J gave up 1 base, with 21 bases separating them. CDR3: CASSLDEFGGENTEAFF. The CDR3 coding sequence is TGTGCCAGCAGCTTAGATGAGTTTGGGGGAGAGAACACTGAAGCTTTCTTT.

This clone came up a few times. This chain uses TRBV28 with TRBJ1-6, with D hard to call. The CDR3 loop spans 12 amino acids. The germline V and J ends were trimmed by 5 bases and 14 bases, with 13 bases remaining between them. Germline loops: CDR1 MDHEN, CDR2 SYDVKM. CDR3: CASSPGPRTLHF. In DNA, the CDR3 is TGTGCCAGCAGTCCTGGGCCGCGCACCCTCCACTTT.

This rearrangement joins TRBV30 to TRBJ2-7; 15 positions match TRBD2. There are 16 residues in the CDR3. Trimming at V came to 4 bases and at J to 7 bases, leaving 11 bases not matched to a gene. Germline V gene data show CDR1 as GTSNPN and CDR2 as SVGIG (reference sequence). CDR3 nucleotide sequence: TGTGCCTGGAATTCTCCGTCCGGGACTAGCGGGAGGGAGCAGTACTTC. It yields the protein CAWNSPSGTSGREQYF.

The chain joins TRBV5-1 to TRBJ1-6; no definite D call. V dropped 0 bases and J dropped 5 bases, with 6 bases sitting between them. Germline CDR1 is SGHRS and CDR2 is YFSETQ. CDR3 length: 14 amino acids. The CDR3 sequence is CASSLGSDNSPLHF. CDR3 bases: TGCGCCAGCAGCTTGGGCAGTGATAATTCACCCCTCCACTTT.

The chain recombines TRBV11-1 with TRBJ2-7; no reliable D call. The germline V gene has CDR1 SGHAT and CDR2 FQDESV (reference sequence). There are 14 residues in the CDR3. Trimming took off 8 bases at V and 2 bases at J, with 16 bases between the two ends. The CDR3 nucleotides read TGTGCCAGCTCCCCCCTCGGTGGACCCTACGAGCAGTACTTC. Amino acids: CASSPLGGPYEQYF.

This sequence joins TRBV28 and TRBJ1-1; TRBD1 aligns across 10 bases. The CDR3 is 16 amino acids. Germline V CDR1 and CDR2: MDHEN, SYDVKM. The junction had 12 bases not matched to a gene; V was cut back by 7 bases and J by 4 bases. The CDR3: CASNSPGQGVFTEAFF. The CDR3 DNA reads TGTGCCAGCAACTCTCCCGGACAGGGGGTTTTCACTGAAGCTTTCTTT.

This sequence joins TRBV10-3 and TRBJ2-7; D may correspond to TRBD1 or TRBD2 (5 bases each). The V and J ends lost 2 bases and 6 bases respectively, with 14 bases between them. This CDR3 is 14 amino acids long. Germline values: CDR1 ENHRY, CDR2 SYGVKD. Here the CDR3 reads CAISEGTGPLEQYF. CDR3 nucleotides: TGTGCCATCAGTGAGGGTACGGGACCCCTCGAGCAGTACTTC.

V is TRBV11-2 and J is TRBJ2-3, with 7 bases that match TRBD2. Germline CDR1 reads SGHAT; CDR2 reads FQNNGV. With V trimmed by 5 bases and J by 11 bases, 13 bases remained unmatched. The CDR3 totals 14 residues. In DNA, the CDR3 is TGTGCCAGCAGCGCCCCCGGGACCCCGGGGGGGCAGTATTTT. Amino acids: CASSAPGTPGGQYF. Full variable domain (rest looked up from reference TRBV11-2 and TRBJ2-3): EAGVAQSPRYKIIEKRQSVAFWCNPISGHATLYWYQQILGQGPKLLIQFQNNGVVDDSQLPKDRFSAERLKGVDSTLKIQPAKLEDSAVYLCASSAPGTPGGQYFGPGTRLTVL.

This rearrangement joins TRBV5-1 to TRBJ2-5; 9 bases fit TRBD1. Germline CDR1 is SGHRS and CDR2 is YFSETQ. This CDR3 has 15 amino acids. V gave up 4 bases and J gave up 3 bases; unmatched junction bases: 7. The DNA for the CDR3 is TGCGCCAGCAGCAAATGGACAGGGGATGAAGAGACCCAGTACTTC. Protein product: CASSKWTGDEETQYF.

This CDR3 is CASSSGSPIKPHF. CDR3 in DNA: TGTGCCAGCAGCTCCGGGTCCCCGATCAAGCCCCACTTT. J is TRBJ1-6 and V is TRBV11-2; D is undetermined. The CDR3 loop spans 13 amino acids. V dropped 4 bases and J dropped 18 bases, with 19 bases sitting between them. Germline loops: CDR1 SGHAT, CDR2 FQNNGV.

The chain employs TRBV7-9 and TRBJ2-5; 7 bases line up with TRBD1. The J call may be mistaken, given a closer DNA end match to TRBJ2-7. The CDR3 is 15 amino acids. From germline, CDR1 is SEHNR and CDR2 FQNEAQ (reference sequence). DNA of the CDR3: TGTGCCAGCAGCTACCACGGGACAGTCTCCTACGAGCAGTACTTC. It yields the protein CASSYHGTVSYEQYF.

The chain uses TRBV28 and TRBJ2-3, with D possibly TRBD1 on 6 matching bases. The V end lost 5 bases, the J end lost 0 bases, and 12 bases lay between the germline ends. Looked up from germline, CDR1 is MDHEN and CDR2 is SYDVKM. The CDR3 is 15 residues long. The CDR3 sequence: CASSPRQVSTDTQYF. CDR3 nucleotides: TGTGCCAGCAGTCCTCGACAGGTTAGCACAGATACGCAGTATTTT.

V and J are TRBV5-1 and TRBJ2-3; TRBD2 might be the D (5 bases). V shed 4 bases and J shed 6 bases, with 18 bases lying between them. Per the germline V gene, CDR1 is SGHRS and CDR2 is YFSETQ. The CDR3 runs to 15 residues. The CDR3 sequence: CASSVSTPGVDTQYF. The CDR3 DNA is TGCGCCAGCAGCGTGAGCACACCCGGGGTGGATACGCAGTATTTT.

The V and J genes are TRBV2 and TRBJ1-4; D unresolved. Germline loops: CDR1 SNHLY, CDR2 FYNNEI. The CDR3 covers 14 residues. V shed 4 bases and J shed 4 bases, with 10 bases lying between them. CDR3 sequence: CASSVQVNNEKLFF. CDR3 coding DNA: TGTGCCAGCAGTGTTCAAGTAAATAATGAAAAACTGTTTTTT.

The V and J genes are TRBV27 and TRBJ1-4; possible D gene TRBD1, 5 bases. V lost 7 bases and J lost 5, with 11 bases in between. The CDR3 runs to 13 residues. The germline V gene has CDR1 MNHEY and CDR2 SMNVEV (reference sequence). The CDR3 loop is CASTGGANEKLFF. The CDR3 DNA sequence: TGTGCCAGCACTGGTGGGGCCAATGAAAAACTGTTTTTT.

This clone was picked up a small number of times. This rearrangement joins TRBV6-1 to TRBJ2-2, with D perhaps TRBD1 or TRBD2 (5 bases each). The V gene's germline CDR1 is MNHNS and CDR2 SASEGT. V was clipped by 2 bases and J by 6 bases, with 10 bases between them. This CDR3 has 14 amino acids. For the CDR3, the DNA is TGTGCCAGCAGTGAAAGGGTGGGGGCCGGGGAGCTGTTTTTT. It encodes CASSERVGAGELFF.

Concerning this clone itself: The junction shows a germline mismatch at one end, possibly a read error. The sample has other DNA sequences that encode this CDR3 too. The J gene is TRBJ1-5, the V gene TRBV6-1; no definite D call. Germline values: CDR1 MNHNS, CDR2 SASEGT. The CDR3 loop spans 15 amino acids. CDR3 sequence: CASSDYSFSNQPQHF. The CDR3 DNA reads TGTGCCAGCAGTGATTACAGCTTTAGCAATCAACCCCAGCATTTT.